The 22 T cell receptor beta chains given below trace back to one sample, sequenced in a study of T cell repertoires in cytomegalovirus infection. A single record per CDR3 protein comes from TCRdb applying MiXCR to the reads. The sample lists fewer than 250,000 distinct CDR3 sequences, roughly an eighth occurring once. The sequenced material came from PBMCs. Every receptor here comes from a human donor in good health (CMV status not recorded). Some clones in this sample may be carry-over from other donors' samples.

This clonotype was counted ten times or more. The CDR3 spells CASSGSGGNTEAFF. As DNA, the CDR3 is TGCGCCAGCAGCGGCTCAGGGGGGAACACTGAAGCTTTCTTT. The V call is TRBV5-1, the J call TRBJ1-1; 7 bases are shared with TRBD1. The CDR3 has 14 residues. V lost 4 bases to trimming and J lost 1 base; unmatched junction nucleotides: 4. Germline lookup yields CDR1 SGHRS and CDR2 YFSETQ.

This clonotype has a handful of counts. The CDR3 region is CSAIEGYEQYF. In DNA form, the CDR3 reads TGCAGTGCCATTGAGGGTTACGAGCAGTACTTC. This sequence joins TRBV20-1 and TRBJ2-7; D is perhaps TRBD2 (5 bases). Trimming removed 6 bases from V and 4 bases from J, with 10 bases in between. The CDR3 length is 11 residues. Germline V gene sequence: CDR1 DFQATT, CDR2 SNEGSKA (reference sequence).

This clonotype has at least ten counts. This chain connects TRBV12-3 or TRBV12-4 to TRBJ2-7, with TRBD1 as a possible D gene (5 bases). Trimming removed 3 bases at V and 7 bases at J, with 16 bases between. The CDR3 has 14 amino acids. In DNA form, the CDR3 reads TGTGCCAGCAGTTTTTCCAGGGTGCTTCGGGAGCAGTACTTC. This gives the protein CASSFSRVLREQYF.

This clonotype was counted only a few times. The J gene is TRBJ2-1, the V gene TRBV6-1, with a tentative D call TRBD1 (5 bases). This CDR3 is 14 amino acids long. Trimming pared 6 bases from V and 2 bases from J, leaving 11 bases between. Germline loops: CDR1 MNHNS, CDR2 SASEGT. The CDR3 region has the DNA TGTGCCAGCAGCGACAGCGAGACCTACAATGAGCAGTTCTTC. Translation: CASSDSETYNEQFF.

This clonotype was recorded many times. Here the CDR3 reads CASSSGGGMNTEAFF. The CDR3 DNA is TGTGCCAGCAGCTCAGGGGGCGGAATGAACACTGAAGCTTTCTTT. The genes are TRBV7-3 and TRBJ1-1; 8 bases agree with TRBD1. Germline V lookup: CDR1 SGHTA, CDR2 FQGTGA. This CDR3 region has 15 residues. With 4 bases clipped from V and 0 bases from J, the junction kept 4 bases outside the gene matches. Based on the CDR3 plus reference TRBV7-3 and TRBJ1-1, the full variable domain is GAGVSQTPSNKVTEKGKYVELRCDPISGHTALYWYRQSLGQGPEFLIYFQGTGAADDSGLPNDRFFAVRPEGSVSTLKIQRTERGDSAVYLCASSSGGGMNTEAFFGQGTRLTVV.

This clonotype was observed a handful of times. CDR3 region: CSVQIWDRGNYGYTF. In DNA, the CDR3 is TGCAGCGTGCAAATATGGGACAGGGGGAACTATGGCTACACCTTC. The chain is built from TRBV29-1 and TRBJ1-2; 11 bases fit TRBD1. CDR1 and CDR2 from the germline V gene are SQVTM and ANQGSEA. CDR3 length equals 15 residues. V gave up 6 bases and J gave up 2 bases; unmatched junction bases: 8.

Only one count was recorded for this clonotype. The J gene is TRBJ1-5, the V gene TRBV9; possibly TRBD1 for D (5 bases). Trimming took 2 bases from V and 5 from J, leaving 14 bases between them. Germline loops: CDR1 SGDLS, CDR2 YYNGEE. There are 15 residues in the CDR3. CDR3 DNA sequence: TGTGCCAGCAGCGTTGGCGCAGGGAGTTATCAGCCCCAGCATTTT. Its translation is CASSVGAGSYQPQHF.

This clonotype was observed a handful of times. The V call is TRBV12-5, the J call TRBJ1-5; D gene ambiguous. With 2 bases removed from V and 2 bases from J, the gap between germline ends came to 10 bases. The CDR3 runs to 15 residues. Germline CDR1 and CDR2: LGHNT and FRNRAP. CDR3 coding DNA: TGTGCTAGTGGTTTGTACGGTGTAGGCAATCAGCCCCAGCATTTT. Its translation is CASGLYGVGNQPQHF.

V usage is TRBV4-2 and J usage is TRBJ1-1, with 10 positions matching TRBD1. This CDR3 has 15 residues. Looked up from germline, CDR1 is LGHNA and CDR2 is YNFKEQ. With V trimmed by 4 bases and J by 4 bases, 6 bases remained unmatched. This chain's CDR3 is CASSPDRGLGTEAFF. CDR3 nucleotides: TGTGCCAGCAGCCCCGACAGGGGGCTTGGCACTGAAGCTTTCTTT.

V is TRBV14 and J is TRBJ2-2, with 13 positions matching TRBD2. The germline gives CDR1 SGHDN, CDR2 FVKESK. The length of the CDR3 is 20 residues. V lost 4 bases to trimming and J lost 3 bases; unmatched junction nucleotides: 14. The CDR3: CASSLDRASGLAGYTGELFF. Here the CDR3 DNA reads TGTGCCAGCAGCCTCGACAGGGCGTCGGGACTAGCGGGATACACCGGGGAGCTGTTTTTT.

This clonotype was picked up many times. V and J are TRBV4-3 and TRBJ2-1, with 14 positions matching TRBD2. There are 17 residues in the CDR3. V was clipped by 3 bases and J by 4 bases; unmatched bases: 5. Germline CDR1 reads LGHNA; CDR2 reads YSLEER. In DNA form, the CDR3 reads TGCGCCAGCAGCCACCTAAGGACTAGCGGGAGGTACAATGAGCAGTTCTTC. Protein sequence: CASSHLRTSGRYNEQFF.

This clonotype was counted many times. This rearrangement joins TRBV11-2 to TRBJ2-7; D is perhaps TRBD2 (6 bases). Germline CDR1 reads SGHAT; CDR2 reads FQNNGV. V lost 0 bases and J lost 1, with 16 bases in between. This CDR3 is built from 17 residues. The CDR3 sequence: CASSLDPPSASSYEQYF. Here the CDR3 DNA reads TGTGCCAGCAGCTTAGATCCCCCTAGCGCGAGTTCCTACGAGCAGTACTTC.

At least ten counts were recorded for this clonotype. The chain joins TRBV28 to TRBJ2-7; D is undetermined. The CDR3 contains 12 residues. Trimming stripped 6 bases from V and 1 base from J, with 7 bases between. The germline V gene has CDR1 MDHEN and CDR2 SYDVKM. Here the CDR3 DNA reads TGTGCCAGCAGAGAGGCTTCCTACGAGCAGTACTTC. Amino acids: CASREASYEQYF.

The V and J genes are TRBV6-6 and TRBJ1-1, with 7 nucleotides matching TRBD1. Trimming at V came to 5 bases and at J to 4 bases, leaving 4 bases not matched to a gene. This CDR3 comprises 13 residues. CDR1 and CDR2 (germline): MNHNY, SVGAGI (reference sequence). The CDR3 DNA is TGTGCCAGCAGTCGCGACAGGGCCACTGAAGCTTTCTTT. Protein product: CASSRDRATEAFF.

J is TRBJ1-4 and V is TRBV2, with a weak D call TRBD1 (6 bases). CDR1 is SNHLY and CDR2 is FYNNEI in the germline V gene. Trimming shortened V by 5 bases and J by 8 bases, and 12 bases separated the two germline ends. This CDR3 is built from 13 residues. The CDR3 here is CASSLEGGEKLFF. The CDR3 bases are TGTGCCAGCAGTTTGGAGGGGGGAGAAAAACTGTTTTTT.

This clonotype was counted ten times or more. The V and J genes are TRBV5-4 and TRBJ2-7; 10 nucleotides agree with TRBD2. V lost 2 bases to trimming and J lost 0 bases; unmatched junction nucleotides: 5. The germline gives CDR1 SGHNT, CDR2 YYREEE (reference sequence). The CDR3 covers 16 residues. The CDR3 here is CASSFAGTSVSYEQYF. The DNA for the CDR3 is TGTGCCAGCAGCTTCGCCGGGACTAGCGTCTCCTACGAGCAGTACTTC. The entire variable domain, with the rest obtained from reference TRBV5-4 and TRBJ2-7, is as follows: ETGVTQSPTHLIKTRGQQVTLRCSSQSGHNTVSWYQQALGQGPQFIFQYYREEENGRGNFPPRFSGLQFPNYSSELNVNALELDDSALYLCASSFAGTSVSYEQYFGPGTRLTVT.

The chain recombines TRBV6-5 with TRBJ1-5; 7 positions match TRBD1. J gave up 3 bases and V 4 bases, and 12 bases lay outside the gene matches. The CDR3 spans 17 residues. Germline loops: CDR1 MNHEY, CDR2 SVGAGI. The CDR3 here is CASSSLTGRSSNQPQHF. The CDR3 nucleotides are TGTGCCAGCAGTTCCTTGACAGGGAGATCTTCCAATCAGCCCCAGCATTTT.

This clonotype was found many times. The V call is TRBV29-1, the J call TRBJ1-5; TRBD1 aligns across 9 bases. V was clipped by 5 bases and J by 1 base; unmatched bases: 3. Per the germline V gene, CDR1 is SQVTM and CDR2 is ANQGSEA. This CDR3 is built from 14 residues. In DNA form, the CDR3 reads TGCAGCGTTTCGACAGGGGGGAGCAATCAGCCCCAGCATTTT. It specifies CSVSTGGSNQPQHF. The entire variable domain, with the rest obtained from reference TRBV29-1 and TRBJ1-5, is as follows: SAVISQKPSRDICQRGTSLTIQCQVDSQVTMMFWYRQQPGQSLTLIATANQGSEATYESGFVIDKFPISRPNLTFSTLTVSNMSPEDSSIYLCSVSTGGSNQPQHFGDGTRLSIL.

This clonotype was detected only a few times. The J gene is TRBJ2-5, the V gene TRBV2; 8 bases line up with TRBD2. This CDR3 has 12 amino acids. Germline values: CDR1 SNHLY, CDR2 FYNNEI. With V trimmed by 7 bases and J by 5 bases, 3 bases remained unmatched. CDR3 bases: TGTGCCAGCAATGGACTAGCTGAGACCCAGTACTTC. This translates into CASNGLAETQYF.

Ten or more counts support this clonotype. The chain employs TRBV28 and TRBJ2-2; 13 bases are shared with TRBD2. CDR3 size: 16 residues. The germline gives CDR1 MDHEN, CDR2 SYDVKM. Unmatched junction bases numbered 0, after V lost 5 bases and J lost 0 bases. CDR3 protein: CASSTSGRANTGELFF. CDR3 DNA sequence: TGTGCCAGCAGTACTAGCGGGAGGGCGAACACCGGGGAGCTGTTTTTT.

This clonotype was found many times. The gene calls are TRBV19 and TRBJ1-5; possible D gene TRBD1, 5 bases. This CDR3 region has 20 residues. The ends were cut back, 1 base at V and 7 bases at J, with 29 bases in the middle. Germline CDR1 is LNHDA and CDR2 is SQIVND (reference sequence). CDR3 in DNA: TGTGCCAGTAGTATAGTATTCTTGGGCAGGGCGCCTCTGAGGAAGCAGCCCCAGCATTTT. Amino acids: CASSIVFLGRAPLRKQPQHF.

The chain couples TRBV14 to TRBJ1-2; TRBD1 is a possible D gene (5 bases). The CDR3 length is 19 residues. Germline CDR1 is SGHDN and CDR2 is FVKESK. V was cut by 1 base and J by 0 bases, with 21 bases left in between. CDR3 nucleotide sequence: TGTGCCAGCAGCCAAGTTGGGGTGGGGGTCGGGAAGACTAACTATGGCTACACCTTC. This codes for CASSQVGVGVGKTNYGYTF.